These 31 T cell receptor beta chains were sequenced from one sample in a study of control samples from healthy donors and cancer patients. This table comes from immunoSEQ multiplex PCR, and its TCRdb copy is limited to in-frame clones, with some not included. The repertoire consists of about 80,000 clones, with roughly 91% occurring once and the leading ten covering around 5.4%. Sequencing was carried out using blood. The receptors derive from a man between 50 and 59 years old in good health.

Here the CDR3 DNA reads TGTGCCAGCAGCCTCGGCTCAGGGGACTACGAGCAGTACTTC. Translated: CASSLGSGDYEQYF. The chain uses TRBV11-3 and TRBJ2-7; the D gene is possibly TRBD1 (6 bases). There are 14 residues in the CDR3. Germline V gene sequence: CDR1 SGHNT, CDR2 YENEEA. Trimming removed 5 bases from V and 3 bases from J, with 14 bases in between.

This chain links TRBV18 with TRBJ2-7; 9 nucleotides agree with TRBD1. The V gene's germline CDR1 is KGHSH and CDR2 LQKENI. This CDR3 has 14 residues. The trim removed 6 bases at V and 5 bases at J, leaving 8 bases unmatched. The CDR3 sequence: CASSPGTGWDEQYF. The DNA for the CDR3 is TGTGCCAGCTCCCCCGGGACAGGGTGGGACGAGCAGTACTTC.

The chain joins TRBV6-6 to TRBJ1-5, with TRBD1 as a possible D gene (5 bases). V was shortened by 4 bases and J by 2 bases, with 15 bases between the two germline ends. Germline V gene sequence: CDR1 MNHNY, CDR2 SVGAGI (reference sequence). The CDR3 runs 16 residues. The CDR3 DNA follows: TGTGCCAGCAGTTTACGTGGGGGGTCGGGCAATCAGCCCCAGCATTTT. It translates to CASSLRGGSGNQPQHF.

This rearrangement joins TRBV29-1 to TRBJ1-1; 10 nucleotides align to TRBD1. Germline V gives CDR1 SQVTM, CDR2 ANQGSEA. There are 13 residues in the CDR3. Germline trimming cut 6 bases from V and 1 base from J; bases unmatched to any gene: 2. The CDR3 is CSVDRGRNTEAFF. In nucleotides, the CDR3 is TGCAGCGTAGACAGGGGGCGGAACACTGAAGCTTTCTTT.

The chain recombines TRBV9 with TRBJ1-2; 8 bases align to TRBD1. There are 13 residues in the CDR3. The trim removed 1 base at V and 6 bases at J, leaving 2 bases unmatched. Germline loops: CDR1 SGDLS, CDR2 YYNGEE. The CDR3 coding sequence is TGTGCCAGCAGCGTATCAGGGGGCAATGGCTACACCTTC. Translating it yields CASSVSGGNGYTF.

V is TRBV19 and J is TRBJ2-7; the match to TRBD1 covers 8 bases. The V and J ends lost 1 base and 3 bases, in that order; junction bases with no gene match: 5. Germline V gene lookup returns CDR1 LNHDA and CDR2 SQIVND (reference sequence). This CDR3 has 15 residues. The CDR3 reads CASSIAAGGLYEQYF. The CDR3 DNA reads as TGTGCCAGTAGTATAGCGGCAGGGGGCCTCTACGAGCAGTACTTC.

The CDR3 nucleotides read TGTGCCTGGAGGGGACGACAGGGTCAGGGCACTGAAGCTTTCTTT. It codes for CAWRGRQGQGTEAFF. The chain recombines TRBV30 with TRBJ1-1, with 7 bases lining up with TRBD1. Germline V lookup: CDR1 GTSNPN, CDR2 SVGIG (reference sequence). The CDR3 loop spans 15 amino acids. Germline trimming cut 3 bases from V and 4 bases from J; bases unmatched to any gene: 11.

The rearrangement joins TRBV27 to TRBJ1-1, with 8 bases that match TRBD1. V lost 8 bases to trimming and J lost 4 bases; unmatched junction nucleotides: 15. CDR3 size: 16 residues. Germline V gives CDR1 MNHEY, CDR2 SMNVEV (reference sequence). As DNA, the CDR3 is TGTGCCAGCCTTCGACAGGGGCCGTCCCGGGGCACTGAAGCTTTCTTT. This gives the protein CASLRQGPSRGTEAFF.

The rearrangement joins TRBV5-4 to TRBJ1-5; maybe TRBD1 (5 bases). The germline CDR1 and CDR2 sequences are SGHNT and YYREEE (reference sequence). V was pared by 6 bases and J by 0 bases, with 13 bases between. This CDR3 comprises 15 residues. CDR3 sequence (DNA): TGTGCCAGCATGACAGAACCCTATAGCAATCAGCCCCAGCATTTT. Protein sequence: CASMTEPYSNQPQHF.

The rearrangement links TRBV12-5 to TRBJ1-3; TRBD1 agrees at 8 bases. This CDR3 spans 16 amino acids. Germline assignment: CDR1 LGHNT and CDR2 FRNRAP. The trim removed 1 base at V and 3 bases at J, leaving 5 bases unmatched. CDR3: CASGLAPGGRGNTIYF. In DNA form, the CDR3 reads TGTGCTAGTGGTTTGGCTCCAGGGGGCCGTGGAAACACCATATATTTT. The variable domain in full, with the rest retrieved from reference TRBV12-5 and TRBJ1-3, is DARVTQTPRHKVTEMGQEVTMRCQPILGHNTVFWYRQTMMQGLELLAYFRNRAPLDDSGMPKDRFSAEMPDATLATLKIQPSEPRDSAVYFCASGLAPGGRGNTIYFGEGSWLTVV.

The rearrangement joins TRBV19 to TRBJ2-3; 8 nucleotides agree with TRBD1. J gave up 5 bases and V 4 bases, and 5 bases lay outside the gene matches. Germline loops: CDR1 LNHDA, CDR2 SQIVND (reference sequence). The length of the CDR3 is 14 residues. The CDR3 DNA reads as TGTGCCAGTAGTAGGGGACAGGTGTTAGATACGCAGTATTTT. It encodes CASSRGQVLDTQYF.

The chain uses TRBV10-3 and TRBJ1-5; D call uncertain. This CDR3 is built from 14 residues. CDR1 is ENHRY, CDR2 SYGVKD, per germline. Trimming took 0 bases from V and 1 from J, leaving 4 bases between them. The CDR3 reads CAISESRSNQPQHF. CDR3 coding DNA: TGTGCCATCAGTGAGTCACGGAGCAATCAGCCCCAGCATTTT.

This chain joins TRBV10-3 and TRBJ1-2; 7 bases map to TRBD1. V trimming: 6 bases; J trimming: 2 bases; junction bases outside the gene matches: 6. The CDR3 is 14 residues long. Germline lookup yields CDR1 ENHRY and CDR2 SYGVKD. The CDR3 coding sequence is TGTGCCATCAGGGGGGACAGAAGAAACTATGGCTACACCTTC. Encoded protein: CAIRGDRRNYGYTF.

The gene calls are TRBV5-1 and TRBJ2-2, with TRBD1 identical over 8 bases. CDR3 length: 16 amino acids. The V and J ends lost 4 bases and 4 bases, in that order; junction bases with no gene match: 9. Per the germline V gene, CDR1 is SGHRS and CDR2 is YFSETQ. CDR3 DNA: TGCGCCAGCAGCCTCGGGACAGGTGTAGGCACCGGGGAGCTGTTTTTT. This encodes CASSLGTGVGTGELFF.

This clone has a handful of counts. V usage is TRBV12-3 or TRBV12-4 and J usage is TRBJ1-1; possibly TRBD1 for D (6 bases). V dropped 6 bases and J dropped 3 bases, with 11 bases sitting between them. CDR3 length: 13 residues. The CDR3 reads CASSSNRDTEAFF. DNA for the CDR3: TGTGCCAGCAGCTCCAACAGGGACACTGAAGCTTTCTTT.

V and J are TRBV5-4 and TRBJ1-1; tentative D call: TRBD1 (5 bases). Between the trimmed V and J ends, which lost 3 bases and 3 bases, there was a span of 18 bases. The CDR3 is 16 residues long. Per the germline V gene, CDR1 is SGHNT and CDR2 is YYREEE (reference sequence). The CDR3 region is CASSSRGSGGDTEAFF. CDR3 bases: TGTGCCAGCAGCTCCCGGGGGTCAGGAGGGGACACTGAAGCTTTCTTT.

The chain recombines TRBV7-8 with TRBJ2-5, with 7 positions matching TRBD2. This CDR3 has 15 amino acids. Germline CDR1 SGHVS, CDR2 FQNEAQ. Trimming cost V 0 bases and J 5 bases; bases outside gene matches: 6. CDR3 coding DNA: TGTGCCAGCAGCTTAGCGAAGGGAGGGAGGGAGACCCAGTACTTC. It translates to CASSLAKGGRETQYF.

This rearrangement joins TRBV27 to TRBJ1-1; tentative D call: TRBD1 (5 bases). Trimming took 8 bases from V and 5 from J, leaving 15 bases between them. In germline, CDR1 is MNHEY, CDR2 SMNVEV (reference sequence). The CDR3 length is 13 residues. DNA for the CDR3: TGTGCCAGCCACGATAGGGAGGGGACTGAAGCTTTCTTT. Protein: CASHDREGTEAFF.

This clone was counted once. The chain combines TRBV1 with TRBJ2-2; TRBD2 is the table's D call, not checked against the DNA. TRBV1 represents a pseudogene. The CDR3 is 17 residues long. CDR3 loop: CTSSPGLAGGSTGELFF. The CDR3 coding sequence is TGCACCAGCAGCCCCGGACTAGCGGGGGGTAGTACCGGGGAGCTGTTTTTT.

The chain has TRBV7-9 and TRBJ1-2, with unresolved D. Germline V gene sequence: CDR1 SEHNR, CDR2 FQNEAQ (reference sequence). V lost 3 bases, J lost 8 bases, and 10 bases lay in between. This CDR3 region has 12 residues. The CDR3 DNA reads as TGTGCCAGCAGCTTTTCCAGTATCGGCTACACCTTC. Translating gives CASSFSSIGYTF.

The chain employs TRBV20-1 and TRBJ1-2; D remains unclear. The CDR3 extends over 11 amino acids. Trimming took 0 bases from V and 2 from J, leaving 1 base between them. Germline assignment: CDR1 DFQATT and CDR2 SNEGSKA (reference sequence). The CDR3 sequence is CSARENYGYTF. The CDR3 region has the DNA TGCAGTGCTAGAGAGAACTATGGCTACACCTTC.

The rearrangement joins TRBV29-1 to TRBJ1-2; no definite D call. The ends were cut back, 3 bases at V and 8 bases at J, with 4 bases in the middle. The CDR3 totals 9 residues. The V gene's germline CDR1 is SQVTM and CDR2 ANQGSEA. The CDR3 sequence is CSVDAGYTF. CDR3 DNA sequence: TGCAGCGTTGACGCGGGCTACACCTTC.

The rearrangement joins TRBV10-1 to TRBJ1-1, with 9 bases identical to TRBD1. The CDR3 is 15 residues long. V shed 2 bases and J 6 bases; nucleotides not matched to a gene: 7. Germline CDR1 is WNHNN and CDR2 is SYGVQD (reference sequence). The CDR3 sequence is CASSESGTGRAEAFF. Written as DNA, the CDR3 is TGCGCCAGCAGTGAGAGCGGGACAGGGAGGGCTGAAGCTTTCTTT.

The J gene is TRBJ2-2, the V gene TRBV5-1, with D maybe TRBD1 (6 bases). V was trimmed by 4 bases and J by 6 bases, leaving 22 bases between them. Looked up from germline, CDR1 is SGHRS and CDR2 is YFSETQ. The CDR3 spans 17 residues. This chain's CDR3 is CASSRLDGGVGSGELFF. The CDR3 DNA is TGCGCCAGCAGCCGATTAGATGGGGGCGTGGGGTCCGGGGAGCTGTTTTTT.

The chain has TRBV30 and TRBJ1-6; 9 bases are shared with TRBD1. This CDR3 region has 14 residues. Germline V gives CDR1 GTSNPN, CDR2 SVGIG (reference sequence). J was trimmed by 7 bases and V by 3 bases; bases with no gene match: 4. CDR3 loop: CAWSSDRGNSPLHF. CDR3 DNA sequence: TGTGCCTGGAGCTCCGACAGGGGGAATTCACCCCTCCACTTT.

The V gene is TRBV2, the J gene TRBJ1-5, with a tentative D call TRBD1 (6 bases). V was clipped by 7 bases and J by 4 bases, with 14 bases between them. The CDR3 covers 14 residues. CDR1 and CDR2 (germline): SNHLY, FYNNEI. The CDR3 bases are TGTGCCAGCAATGCACAGGGAACAAATCAGCCCCAGCATTTT. Translating it yields CASNAQGTNQPQHF.

This rearrangement joins TRBV12-3 or TRBV12-4 to TRBJ1-5; perhaps TRBD1 as D (5 bases). The CDR3 runs 13 residues. V was trimmed by 10 bases and J by 1 base, leaving 11 bases between them. The CDR3 sequence is CATSRGSNQPQHF. For the CDR3, the DNA is TGTGCCACTTCTAGGGGAAGCAATCAGCCCCAGCATTTT.

The CDR3: CASSFAPDREDNEKLFF. CDR3 in DNA: TGTGCCAGCAGCTTTGCCCCCGACAGGGAGGATAATGAAAAACTGTTTTTT. This rearrangement joins TRBV7-2 to TRBJ1-4, with 7 bases lining up with TRBD1. The CDR3 is 17 residues long. Looked up from germline, CDR1 is SGHTA and CDR2 is FQGNSA. The trim removed 3 bases at V and 4 bases at J, leaving 11 bases unmatched.

This chain joins TRBV19 and TRBJ2-5; possible D gene TRBD2, 5 bases. V lost 6 bases, J lost 0 bases, and 14 bases lay in between. The germline gives CDR1 LNHDA, CDR2 SQIVND (reference sequence). The CDR3 runs to 15 residues. The CDR3 nucleotides are TGTGCCAGTAGCCCGTGGACTGGGTACCAAGAGACCCAGTACTTC. It encodes CASSPWTGYQETQYF.

The J gene is TRBJ2-5, the V gene TRBV5-1; D not certain. Trimming took off 1 base at V and 2 bases at J, with 15 bases between the two ends. The CDR3 totals 16 residues. Germline V gives CDR1 SGHRS, CDR2 YFSETQ. The CDR3 DNA reads TGCGCCAGCAGCTTGATTATAAGGGTACCGCAAGAGACCCAGTACTTC. This translates into CASSLIIRVPQETQYF.

This chain links TRBV4-1 with TRBJ1-5; a weak D match, TRBD1 (5 bases). The V end was cut by 1 base, the J end by 7 bases, with 20 bases between. CDR1 is MGHRA and CDR2 is YSYEKL in the germline V gene. The CDR3 is 17 residues long. CDR3 residues: CASSQVDMGLRYQPQHF. CDR3 in DNA: TGCGCCAGCAGCCAAGTGGATATGGGGCTGAGATACCAGCCCCAGCATTTT.